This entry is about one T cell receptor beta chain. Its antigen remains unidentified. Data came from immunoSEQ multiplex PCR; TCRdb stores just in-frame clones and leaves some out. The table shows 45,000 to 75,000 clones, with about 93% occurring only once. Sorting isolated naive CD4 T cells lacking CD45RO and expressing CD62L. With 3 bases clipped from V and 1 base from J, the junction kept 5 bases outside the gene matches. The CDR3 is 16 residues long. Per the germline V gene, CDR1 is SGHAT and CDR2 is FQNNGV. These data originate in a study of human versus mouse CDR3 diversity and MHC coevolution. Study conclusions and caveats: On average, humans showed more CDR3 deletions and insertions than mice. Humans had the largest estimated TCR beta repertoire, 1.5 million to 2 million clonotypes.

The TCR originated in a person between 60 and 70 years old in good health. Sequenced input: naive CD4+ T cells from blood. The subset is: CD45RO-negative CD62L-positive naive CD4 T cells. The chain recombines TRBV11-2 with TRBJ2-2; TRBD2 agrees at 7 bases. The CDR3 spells CASSFSLAGNTGELFF. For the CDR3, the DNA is TGTGCCAGCAGCTTTAGTTTAGCGGGGAACACCGGGGAGCTGTTTTTT.